A single sample gave rise to the 24 T cell receptor beta chains below, sequenced in a study of Graves' ophthalmopathy and Graves' hyperthyroidism (dated by TCRdb to between 2018 and 2020). TCRdb records Illumina HiSeq 2000 as the sequencer. For repertoire sequencing, TCR beta CDR3 regions were amplified from RNA transcripts. A first-round RT-PCR used HTBI primers with the Qiagen OneStep RT-PCR kit, followed by a second-round multiplex PCR, size selection and purification. The public reads were reanalyzed by TCRdb: fastp trimming at Q25, MiXCR alignment, in-frame beta chains only. Every entry covers one CDR3 protein and lists the most common genes and DNA from its rows. A total of 580,000 or so distinct CDR3 sequences appear in this sample, just under 40% of them only once. The ten largest account for around 4% of the sample. The sequencing input was peripheral blood or thyroid tissue (not recorded which). Receptor source: an adult man with Graves' hyperthyroidism.

In its sample, this clonotype was seen many times. V gene TRBV6-5 combines with J gene TRBJ2-7, with 11 bases matching TRBD1. CDR1 is MNHEY, CDR2 SVGAGI, per germline. After removal of 5 bases from V and 7 bases from J, the junction contained 7 bases not matched to a gene. CDR3 length: 14 amino acids. The CDR3 DNA sequence: TGTGCCAGCAGTCGGACAGGGGGCTTGGGGGAGCAGTACTTC. It yields the protein CASSRTGGLGEQYF.

The chain links TRBV2 to TRBJ2-1; 9 positions agree with TRBD1. The CDR3 is 15 amino acids. V shed 5 bases and J 2 bases; nucleotides not matched to a gene: 4. Germline loops: CDR1 SNHLY, CDR2 FYNNEI. CDR3: CASSRTGVTYNEQFF. DNA of the CDR3: TGTGCCAGCAGTCGGACAGGGGTCACCTACAATGAGCAGTTCTTC.

This clonotype showed up many times. The chain carries TRBV5-8 and TRBJ1-2, with TRBD1 identical over 7 bases. The ends lost 4 bases at V and 12 bases at J; junction bases unmatched: 12. The CDR3 length is 13 residues. The germline CDR1 and CDR2 sequences are SGHTS and YDEGEE. Here the CDR3 DNA reads TGTGCCAGCAGCCCGACAGGGAGCCTCCCGGACACCTTC. Its protein is CASSPTGSLPDTF. Filled out from reference TRBV5-8 and TRBJ1-2, the complete variable domain reads EAGVTQSPTHLIKTRGQQATLRCSPISGHTSVYWYQQALGLGLQFLLWYDEGEERNRGNFPPRFSGRQFPNYSSELNVNALELEDSALYLCASSPTGSLPDTFGSGTRLTVV.

This clonotype has ten or more counts. The chain recombines TRBV7-2 with TRBJ2-7, with 9 bases lining up with TRBD2. Losses at the gene ends were 3 bases for V and 3 bases for J; bases not matched to a gene: 3. Germline loops: CDR1 SGHTA, CDR2 FQGNSA. The CDR3 is 14 amino acids. CDR3 nucleotide sequence: TGTGCCAGCAGCTTGGGACTAGCTTTCTACGAGCAGTACTTC. Translating it yields CASSLGLAFYEQYF.

In this sample, this clonotype turned up many times. This sequence joins TRBV6-6 and TRBJ1-4, with TRBD1 as a possible D gene (6 bases). Germline CDR1 and CDR2: MNHNY and SVGAGI (reference sequence). The CDR3 has 16 residues. Trimming removed 6 bases from V and 7 bases from J, with 21 bases in between. CDR3 in amino acids: CASSHRTTGNREKLFF. CDR3 sequence (DNA): TGTGCCAGCAGCCATCGAACTACAGGGAACCGTGAAAAACTGTTTTTT.

The chain has TRBV7-2 and TRBJ2-2; TRBD1 or TRBD2 may be the D gene (5 bases each). Trimming removed 2 bases at V and 6 bases at J, with 13 bases between. CDR3 size: 15 residues. The germline CDR1 and CDR2 sequences are SGHTA and FQGNSA. The CDR3 nucleotides read TGTGCCAGCAGCTTAAGTGGACTGGGGGCCGGGGAGCTGTTTTTT. This translates into CASSLSGLGAGELFF.

CDR3 region: CAISDELGGTDTQYF. CDR3 nucleotide sequence: TGTGCCATCAGTGATGAGTTGGGGGGTACAGATACGCAGTATTTT. The J gene is TRBJ2-3, the V gene TRBV10-3, with a tentative D call TRBD2 (6 bases). From germline, CDR1 is ENHRY and CDR2 SYGVKD. Trimming cost V 3 bases and J 3 bases, with 13 bases left between them. The CDR3 length is 15 residues.

A few counts support this clonotype. The chain carries TRBV20-1 and TRBJ2-5; 9 bases match TRBD2. The CDR3 is 15 amino acids. V trimming: 3 bases; J trimming: 4 bases; junction bases outside the gene matches: 9. Germline V gene lookup returns CDR1 DFQATT and CDR2 SNEGSKA (reference sequence). CDR3 protein: CSASPWGSGGETQYF. CDR3 in DNA: TGCAGTGCTAGTCCCTGGGGTAGCGGGGGAGAGACCCAGTACTTC.

This clonotype was observed many times. The rearrangement joins TRBV7-9 to TRBJ2-2, with D tentatively TRBD1 (5 bases). Trimming took off 5 bases at V and 6 bases at J, with 13 bases between the two ends. CDR1 SEHNR and CDR2 FQNEAQ come from the germline V gene (reference sequence). This CDR3 region has 14 residues. CDR3 bases: TGTGCCAGCAGCCTCCAGGGTGCTCCCGGGGAGCTGTTTTTT. As protein: CASSLQGAPGELFF.

This clonotype came up many times. In DNA form, the CDR3 reads TGTGCCAGCAGCTTGACAGGGGGAGGTTCACCCCTCCACTTT. Translated: CASSLTGGGSPLHF. This chain links TRBV11-2 with TRBJ1-6, with 9 nucleotides matching TRBD1. This CDR3 has 14 residues. Germline V lookup: CDR1 SGHAT, CDR2 FQNNGV. V trimming: 3 bases; J trimming: 9 bases; junction bases outside the gene matches: 3.

This clonotype occurred many times. The chain combines TRBV20-1 with TRBJ1-2, with 9 bases identical to TRBD1. The germline gives CDR1 DFQATT, CDR2 SNEGSKA (reference sequence). Trimming took 6 bases from V and 4 from J; bases not matched to a gene: 9. The CDR3 runs to 14 residues. The CDR3 here is CSAQSADRGYGYTF. DNA for the CDR3: TGCAGTGCCCAGTCGGCGGACAGGGGCTATGGCTACACCTTC.

This clonotype was detected ten times or more. V is TRBV12-5 and J is TRBJ2-7, with D possibly TRBD1 on 5 matching bases. The CDR3 runs to 15 residues. Germline CDR1 reads LGHNT; CDR2 reads FRNRAP. V was trimmed by 2 bases and J by 2 bases, leaving 13 bases between them. CDR3 sequence: CASGLSQGVTYEQYF. The CDR3, as DNA: TGTGCTAGTGGTTTGAGCCAGGGTGTCACCTACGAGCAGTACTTC. Variable domain in full (rest from reference TRBV12-5 and TRBJ2-7): DARVTQTPRHKVTEMGQEVTMRCQPILGHNTVFWYRQTMMQGLELLAYFRNRAPLDDSGMPKDRFSAEMPDATLATLKIQPSEPRDSAVYFCASGLSQGVTYEQYFGPGTRLTVT.

In this sample, this clonotype turned up many times. The chain joins TRBV29-1 to TRBJ2-5; D perhaps matches TRBD1 (6 bases). From germline, CDR1 is SQVTM and CDR2 ANQGSEA. The CDR3 spans 15 residues. Between the trimmed V and J ends, which lost 6 bases and 0 bases, there was a span of 17 bases. CDR3 region: CSVSEAGDDQETQYF. Here the CDR3 DNA reads TGCAGCGTGAGTGAGGCAGGGGACGACCAAGAGACCCAGTACTTC.

This clonotype was detected a few times. The V call is TRBV29-1, the J call TRBJ2-2; 7 bases are shared with TRBD1. V was clipped by 5 bases and J by 6 bases; unmatched bases: 9. Per germline, CDR1 SQVTM and CDR2 ANQGSEA. The CDR3 has 14 residues. Here the CDR3 reads CSVSGTEGPGELFF. For the CDR3, the DNA is TGCAGCGTTTCCGGGACAGAGGGCCCCGGGGAGCTGTTTTTT.

The V and J genes are TRBV25-1 and TRBJ1-4, with TRBD1 matching 9 bases. The germline V gene encodes CDR1 MGHDK and CDR2 SYGVNS. The V gene end was trimmed by 3 bases and the J gene end by 0 bases; junction bases not matched to a gene: 17. The CDR3 runs 21 residues. CDR3 amino acids: CASSEPTRIQRQGATNEKLFF. CDR3 bases: TGTGCCAGCAGTGAGCCGACCCGGATACAACGACAGGGGGCAACTAATGAAAAACTGTTTTTT.

At least ten counts were recorded for this clonotype. This chain connects TRBV29-1 to TRBJ1-4; 10 positions match TRBD1. V shed 5 bases and J 7 bases; nucleotides not matched to a gene: 4. There are 13 residues in the CDR3. The germline CDR1 and CDR2 sequences are SQVTM and ANQGSEA. In nucleotides, the CDR3 is TGCAGCGTTCCAGGACAGGGGGGTGAAAAACTGTTTTTT. It codes for CSVPGQGGEKLFF.

The chain carries TRBV7-9 and TRBJ2-2; possible D gene TRBD2, 5 bases. This CDR3 is built from 15 residues. V shed 6 bases and J shed 1 base, with 12 bases lying between them. CDR1 is SEHNR, CDR2 FQNEAQ, per germline (reference sequence). CDR3 loop: CASSPDWRNTGELFF. The CDR3 region has the DNA TGTGCCAGCAGTCCGGACTGGCGGAACACCGGGGAGCTGTTTTTT.

This clonotype was seen at least ten times. The chain is built from TRBV29-1 and TRBJ1-2, with D possibly TRBD1 on 5 matching bases. The germline V and J ends were trimmed by 4 bases and 8 bases, with 14 bases remaining between them. Looked up from germline, CDR1 is SQVTM and CDR2 is ANQGSEA. CDR3 length: 12 amino acids. CDR3 protein: CSVGQVRDGYTF. The DNA for the CDR3 is TGCAGCGTTGGGCAAGTCAGGGACGGCTACACCTTC.

This chain connects TRBV7-9 to TRBJ2-5; D is tentatively TRBD1 or TRBD2 (5 bases each). Between the trimmed V and J ends, which lost 4 bases and 7 bases, there was a span of 16 bases. Per germline, CDR1 SEHNR and CDR2 FQNEAQ (reference sequence). This CDR3 spans 14 amino acids. The CDR3, as DNA: TGTGCCAGCAGCTATTCCCGAGGTGGGGGGACCCAGTACTTC. Its protein product is CASSYSRGGGTQYF.

In its sample, this clonotype was seen once. V usage is TRBV19 and J usage is TRBJ1-1; TRBD1 matches 7 bases. V was clipped by 1 base and J by 4 bases; unmatched bases: 6. The germline V gene encodes CDR1 LNHDA and CDR2 SQIVND (reference sequence). The CDR3 has 15 amino acids. The CDR3 spells CASSIGGGRVTEAFF. CDR3 DNA: TGTGCCAGTAGTATAGGAGGGGGCCGCGTCACTGAAGCTTTCTTT.

This clonotype was seen repeatedly, ten times or more. V gene TRBV7-6 combines with J gene TRBJ2-2, with D perhaps matching TRBD1 (5 bases). The CDR3 runs 15 residues. Trimming pared 4 bases from V and 1 base from J, leaving 10 bases between. The germline gives CDR1 SGHVS, CDR2 FNYEAQ. For the CDR3, the DNA is TGTGCCAGCAGCTGGGGCAGGGAGAACACCGGGGAGCTGTTTTTT. Translating it yields CASSWGRENTGELFF.

This clonotype was counted ten times or more. The J gene is TRBJ1-1, the V gene TRBV6-5, with TRBD1 matching 9 bases. Unmatched junction bases numbered 9, after V lost 10 bases and J lost 0 bases. The CDR3 consists of 15 residues. Germline values: CDR1 MNHEY, CDR2 SVGAGI. This chain's CDR3 is CATYRGLSVNTEAFF. In nucleotides, the CDR3 is TGTGCCACTTACAGGGGGCTTTCGGTGAACACTGAAGCTTTCTTT.

This chain links TRBV7-8 with TRBJ2-7; D is possibly TRBD2 (6 bases). The last part of the DNA fits TRBJ2-1 better; the J call may be wrong. Germline V gene sequence: CDR1 SGHVS, CDR2 FQNEAQ. This CDR3 has 15 residues. CDR3 sequence reads: CASSPTYTSHNEQFF. The CDR3 nucleotides are TGTGCCAGCAGCCCAACCTATACTAGCCACAATGAGCAGTTCTTC.

The rearrangement uses TRBV20-1 and TRBJ1-6; 7 nucleotides line up with TRBD1. The CDR3 is made up of 13 amino acids. V lost 3 bases and J lost 7; bases outside the gene matches: 3. Germline V gene lookup returns CDR1 DFQATT and CDR2 SNEGSKA (reference sequence). The CDR3 spells CSARRDSNSPLHF. The DNA for the CDR3 is TGCAGTGCTAGGAGGGACAGCAATTCACCCCTCCACTTT.